What follows is one T cell receptor beta chain and its context. The target antigen is unknown. The V and J ends lost 3 bases and 7 bases respectively, with 19 bases between them. There are 16 residues in the CDR3. Per the germline V gene, CDR1 is MNHEY and CDR2 is SMNVEV (reference sequence). This sample was included in a study of T cell responses to AZD1222 COVID-19 vaccine. TCRdb's table, derived via immunoSEQ multiplex PCR, lists solely in-frame clones and lacks some. This table holds about 140,000 clones, around 90% found once. Overall study findings and caveats: Repertoires in all cases were sampled only once the peak T cell response had passed. A mostly white British donor set with more females was recruited, and clonal diversity was possibly underestimated.

The specimen was peripheral blood, collected on day 0 of AZD1222 vaccination. The TCR sequence derives from an adult in good health. This rearrangement joins TRBV27 to TRBJ2-1; TRBD2 might be the D (6 bases). The CDR3 sequence: CASSFSGRRPGNEQFF. The CDR3 DNA is TGTGCCAGCAGTTTCTCCGGGAGAAGACCGGGAAATGAGCAGTTCTTC.